Sequencing of this T cell receptor (beta chain) was carried out in a study of T cell changes during pregnancy in multiple sclerosis. Assay: immunoSEQ multiplex PCR; the TCRdb copy retains only in-frame clones and omits some. The sample has around 100,000 clones, around nine tenths seen once. The CDR3 has 16 amino acids. CDR1 is SGHVS, CDR2 FQNEAQ, per germline. The germline V and J ends were trimmed by 5 bases and 5 bases, with 19 bases remaining between them. The chain recombines TRBV7-8 with TRBJ2-1; D may be TRBD1 (6 bases). The sequencing here drew on peripheral blood, taken in the second trimester of pregnancy. This sequence was found in a female donor with multiple sclerosis, enrolled in a pregnancy study. The CDR3 nucleotides are TGTGCCAGCAGCCCATACAGGGACCGCCCCAACAATGAGCAGTTCTTC. Translation: CASSPYRDRPNNEQFF.